This TCR beta chain was observed in a study of human T cells and chemical hapten exposure (dated by TCRdb to the early 2020s). Context from the whole study: For sensitization, 2% DPC in acetone was applied to a 2 cm by 2 cm area of upper inner arm skin. Alopecia areata with under or over 50% scalp involvement, alopecia totalis and alopecia universalis were represented in the patient cohort, which was mostly female. This study followed changes in the peripheral blood TCR repertoire in vivo during primary and secondary sensitization of alopecia patients to the hapten diphenylcyclopropenone (DPC). Libraries were combined into a pool for sequencing, and differences in TCR yield between samples came mainly from small differences in library volumes within the pool. Throughout the study period of about 22 weeks, patients also received therapeutic DPC doses to the scalp every week. Patch tests used Finn chambers with 0.01% DPC on the upper back, scored after 6 days by International Contact Dermatitis Research Group standards. Twenty-nine alopecia patients gave blood for TCR sequencing at one to four time points (pre-sensitization, 2, 6 and 24 weeks). Patient blood was sampled pre-sensitization (week 0) and at 2, 6 and about 24 weeks after DPC sensitization. The study at large found these results: Because all patients had alopecia, a presumed autoimmune disease, the immune response of the patients might differ from that of healthy individuals. The number of PT1 expanded TCRs positively correlated with patch test score, significant at thresholds 8, 16 and 32 but not 4. DPC sensitization did not change the number of TCRs with a frequency above 1 in 1000, and there was no evidence of changes in global repertoire structure. After repeated subsampling, changes were observed in the strength of the expansion versus patch-test correlation and in the threshold at which the correlation became significant. Significantly more large CDR3 similarity clusters were formed by expanded TCRs than by pre-sensitization or healthy control sets, consistent with antigen-driven responses.

Libraries came from RACE. For sequencing, a NextSeq 500 was employed. Library preparation attached unique molecular identifiers to individual cDNA molecules for quantitative, reproducible TCR counting. Each blood RNA sample was used to sequence both TCR alpha and TCR beta chains. On the authors' methods: Samples had a median of roughly 98,000 TCRs, with a range from about 23,224 to 750,000. V, J and CDR3 annotation of the TCR reads was carried out using the Decombinator software suite. For the PS versus PT1 abundance plots, all samples were subsampled to the same number of TCRs (28,000). TCRs were defined as expanded if absent before sensitization and observed at least eight times at the 2-week time point. The raw public data were reprocessed by TCRdb itself: fastp quality trimming at Q25, MiXCR clonotype calling, in-frame beta chains only. Merged by CDR3 protein, the rows form single entries marked with the most common genes and DNA. None of the V and J calls come from the authors' own analysis; TCRdb made them. The sample yields about 30,000 distinct CDR3 sequences; 4.5% to 7.5% were counted once. 4.5% to 7% of the sample belongs to the ten largest clones.

Here V drops 6 bases and J drops 7 bases, and the junction holds 20 bases not matched to any gene. The CDR3 contains 19 residues, cysteine and phenylalanine counted. Only the CDR3 DNA stays, 57 bases, in frame from base 1. From the germline V gene, CDR1 is MNHEY and CDR2 is SVGEGT. At least ten counts were recorded for this clonotype. Its specific antigen is unknown. Base qualities are not recorded, but no much larger clone differs from it by a single base. Explained via the paper, the time point label denotes: patch test 3, about 24 weeks after DPC sensitization. What the treatment or condition label conveys for this sample: therapeutic diphenylcyclopropenone sensitization with weekly scalp DPC. At each patch-test visit, blood was drawn before the patch test was applied. Patients were considered eligible if aged 18 to 70, diagnosed with alopecia and deemed suitable for DPC therapy, and patients were excluded if pregnant. Total RNA was isolated from unfractionated whole blood collected in Tempus Blood RNA tubes.

This TCR derives from a man aged 25-45 years with alopecia areata. Some clones in this sample may be carry-over from other donors' samples. The source material was whole blood, sampled in connection with sensitization to the hapten diphenylcyclopropenone (DPC). The rearranged chain carries TRBV6-2 or TRBV6-3 and TRBJ2-2; 10 middle bases align to TRBD2. The CDR3 corresponds to CASSPRASGGRGTGGELFF. In nucleotide form, the sequence is TGTGCCAGCAGCCCCCGGGCTAGCGGGGGCCGGGGCACAGGCGGGGAGCTGTTTTTT.